This paragraph covers one TCR beta chain sequence. Only in-frame clones appear in the TCRdb table, and some are missing; sequencing was by immunoSEQ multiplex PCR. The sample holds approximately 100,000 clones; 70% to 85% are singletons and the top ten take 20% to 30%. The sample originates from a study of blood T cell repertoires in COVID-19. Unmatched junction bases numbered 5, after V lost 5 bases and J lost 1 base. CDR3 length: 15 amino acids. Germline V CDR1 and CDR2: SGHVS, FQNEAQ. The TCR comes from a man aged 55 to 70 with acute or convalescent COVID-19. The source material was peripheral blood. V and J are TRBV7-8 and TRBJ1-3; 7 bases line up with TRBD1. In nucleotides, the CDR3 is TGTGCCAGCAGCCTATCCAGGGGGTCTGGAAACACCATATATTTT. It yields the protein CASSLSRGSGNTIYF.